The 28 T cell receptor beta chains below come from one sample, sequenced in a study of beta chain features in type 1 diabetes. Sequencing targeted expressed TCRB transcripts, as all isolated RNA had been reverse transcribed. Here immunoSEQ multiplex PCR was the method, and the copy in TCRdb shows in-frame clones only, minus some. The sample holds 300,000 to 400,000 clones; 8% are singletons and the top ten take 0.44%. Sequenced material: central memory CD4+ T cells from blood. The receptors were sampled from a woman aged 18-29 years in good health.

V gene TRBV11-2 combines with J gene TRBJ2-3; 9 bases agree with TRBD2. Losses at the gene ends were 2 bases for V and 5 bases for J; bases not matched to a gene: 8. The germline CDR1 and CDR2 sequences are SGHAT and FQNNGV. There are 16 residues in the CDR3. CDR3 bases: TGTGCCAGCAGCTTACGGCGCGGGAGGGCCGGAGATACGCAGTATTTT. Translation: CASSLRRGRAGDTQYF.

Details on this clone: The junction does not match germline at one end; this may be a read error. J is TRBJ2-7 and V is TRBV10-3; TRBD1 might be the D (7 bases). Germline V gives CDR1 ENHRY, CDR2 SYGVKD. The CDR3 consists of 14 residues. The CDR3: CATSQGEEAYEQYF. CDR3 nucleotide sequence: TGTGCCACCAGTCAGGGGGAGGAGGCCTACGAGCAGTACTTC.

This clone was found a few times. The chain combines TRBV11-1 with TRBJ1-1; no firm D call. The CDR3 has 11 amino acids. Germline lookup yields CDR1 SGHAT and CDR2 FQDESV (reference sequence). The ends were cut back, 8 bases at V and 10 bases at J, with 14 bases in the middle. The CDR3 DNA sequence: TGTGCCAGCGCCCGGGATCTCGTAGCTTTCTTT. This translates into CASARDLVAFF.

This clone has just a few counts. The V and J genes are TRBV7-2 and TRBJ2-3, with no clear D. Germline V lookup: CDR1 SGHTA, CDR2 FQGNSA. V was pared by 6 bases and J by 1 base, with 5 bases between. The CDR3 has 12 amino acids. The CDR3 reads CASSPGTDTQYF. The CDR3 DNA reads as TGTGCCAGCAGTCCAGGCACAGATACGCAGTATTTT.

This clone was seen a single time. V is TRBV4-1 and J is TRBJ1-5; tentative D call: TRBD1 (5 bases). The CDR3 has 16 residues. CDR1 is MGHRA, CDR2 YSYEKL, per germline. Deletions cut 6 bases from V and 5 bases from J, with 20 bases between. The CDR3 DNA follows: TGCGCCAGCAGTTTTTCGACAGCCCAGGAGGATCAGCCCCAGCATTTT. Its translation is CASSFSTAQEDQPQHF.

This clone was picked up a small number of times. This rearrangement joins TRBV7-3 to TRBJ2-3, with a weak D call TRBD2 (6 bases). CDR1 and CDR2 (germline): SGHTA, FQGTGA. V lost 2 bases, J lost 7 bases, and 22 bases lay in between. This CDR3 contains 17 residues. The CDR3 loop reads CASSLEGGGIGQNTQYF. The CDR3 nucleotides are TGTGCCAGCAGCTTAGAGGGCGGAGGGATAGGGCAGAATACGCAGTATTTT.

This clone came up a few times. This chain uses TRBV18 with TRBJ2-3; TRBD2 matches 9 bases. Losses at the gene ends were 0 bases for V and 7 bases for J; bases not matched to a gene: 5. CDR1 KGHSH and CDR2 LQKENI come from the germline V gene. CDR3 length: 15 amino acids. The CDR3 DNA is TGTGCCAGCTCACCACCCGGGCTAGCGGGAAATACGCAGTATTTT. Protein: CASSPPGLAGNTQYF.

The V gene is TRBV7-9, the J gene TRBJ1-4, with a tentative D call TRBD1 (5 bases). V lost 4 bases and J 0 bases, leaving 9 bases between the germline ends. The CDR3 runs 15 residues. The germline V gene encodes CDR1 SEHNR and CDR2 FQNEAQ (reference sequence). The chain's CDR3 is CASSSWGATNEKLFF. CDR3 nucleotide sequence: TGTGCCAGCAGCTCTTGGGGCGCAACTAATGAAAAACTGTTTTTT.

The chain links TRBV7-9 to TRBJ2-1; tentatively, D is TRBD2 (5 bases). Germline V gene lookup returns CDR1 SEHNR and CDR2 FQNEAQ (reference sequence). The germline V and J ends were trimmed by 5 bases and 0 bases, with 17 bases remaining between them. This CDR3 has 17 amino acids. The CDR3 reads CASSVGQVAGSYNEQFF. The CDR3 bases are TGTGCCAGCAGCGTAGGTCAGGTTGCGGGCTCCTACAATGAGCAGTTCTTC.

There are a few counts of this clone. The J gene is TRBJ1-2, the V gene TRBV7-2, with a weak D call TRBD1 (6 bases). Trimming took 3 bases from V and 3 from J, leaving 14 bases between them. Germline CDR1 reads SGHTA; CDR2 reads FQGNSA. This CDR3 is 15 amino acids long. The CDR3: CASSFRGSGDYGYTF. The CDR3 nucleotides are TGTGCCAGCAGCTTCAGGGGATCGGGAGACTATGGCTACACCTTC. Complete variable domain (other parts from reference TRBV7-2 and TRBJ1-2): GAGVSQSPSNKVTEKGKDVELRCDPISGHTALYWYRQSLGQGLEFLIYFQGNSAPDKSGLPSDRFSAERTGGSVSTLTIQRTQQEDSAVYLCASSFRGSGDYGYTFGSGTRLTVV.

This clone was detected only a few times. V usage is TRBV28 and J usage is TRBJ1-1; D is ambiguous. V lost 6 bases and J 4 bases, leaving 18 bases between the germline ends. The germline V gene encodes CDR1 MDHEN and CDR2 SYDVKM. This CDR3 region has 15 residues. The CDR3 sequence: CASRPGPESVTEAFF. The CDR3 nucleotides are TGTGCCAGCAGACCCGGGCCTGAATCTGTCACTGAAGCTTTCTTT.

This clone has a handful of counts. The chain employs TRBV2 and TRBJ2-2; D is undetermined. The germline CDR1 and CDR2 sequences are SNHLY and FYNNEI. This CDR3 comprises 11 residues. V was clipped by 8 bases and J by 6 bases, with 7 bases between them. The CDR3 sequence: CASVYSGELFF. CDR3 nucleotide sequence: TGTGCCAGCGTGTACTCCGGGGAGCTGTTTTTT.

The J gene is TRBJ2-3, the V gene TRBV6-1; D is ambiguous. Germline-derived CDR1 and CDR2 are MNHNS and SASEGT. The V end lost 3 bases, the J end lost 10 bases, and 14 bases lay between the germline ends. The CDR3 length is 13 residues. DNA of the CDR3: TGTGCCAGCAGTGATGGGTTTGAGCTTCCGCAGTATTTT. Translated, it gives CASSDGFELPQYF.

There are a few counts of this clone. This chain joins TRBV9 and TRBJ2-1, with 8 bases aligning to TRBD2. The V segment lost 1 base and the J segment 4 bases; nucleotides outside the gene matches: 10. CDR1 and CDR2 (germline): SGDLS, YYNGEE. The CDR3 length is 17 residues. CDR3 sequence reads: CASSVLGSLAGYNEQFF. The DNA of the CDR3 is TGTGCCAGCAGCGTATTAGGCAGTCTAGCGGGTTACAATGAGCAGTTCTTC.

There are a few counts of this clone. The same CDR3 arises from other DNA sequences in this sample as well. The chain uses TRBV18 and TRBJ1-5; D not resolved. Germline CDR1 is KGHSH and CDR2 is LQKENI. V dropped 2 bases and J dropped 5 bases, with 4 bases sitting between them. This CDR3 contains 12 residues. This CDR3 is CASSPGDQPQHF. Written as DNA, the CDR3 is TGTGCCAGCTCACCAGGGGATCAGCCCCAGCATTTT.

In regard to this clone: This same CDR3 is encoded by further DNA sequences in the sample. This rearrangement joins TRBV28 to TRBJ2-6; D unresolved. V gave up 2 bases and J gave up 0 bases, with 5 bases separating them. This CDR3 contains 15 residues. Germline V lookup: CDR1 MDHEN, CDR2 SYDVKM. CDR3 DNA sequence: TGTGCCAGCAGTTTACCAGCCTCTGGGGCCAACGTCCTGACTTTC. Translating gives CASSLPASGANVLTF.

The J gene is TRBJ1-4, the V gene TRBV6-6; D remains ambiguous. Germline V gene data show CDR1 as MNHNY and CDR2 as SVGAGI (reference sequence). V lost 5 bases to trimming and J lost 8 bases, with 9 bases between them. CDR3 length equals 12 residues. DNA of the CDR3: TGTGCCAGCAGTAGGGAAAGCGAAAAACTGTTTTTT. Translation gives CASSRESEKLFF.

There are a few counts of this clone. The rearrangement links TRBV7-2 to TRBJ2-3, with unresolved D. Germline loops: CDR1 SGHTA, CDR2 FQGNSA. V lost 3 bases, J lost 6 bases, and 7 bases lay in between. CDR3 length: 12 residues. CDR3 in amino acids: CASSFRWDTQYF. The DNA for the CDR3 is TGTGCCAGCAGCTTCCGGTGGGATACGCAGTATTTT.

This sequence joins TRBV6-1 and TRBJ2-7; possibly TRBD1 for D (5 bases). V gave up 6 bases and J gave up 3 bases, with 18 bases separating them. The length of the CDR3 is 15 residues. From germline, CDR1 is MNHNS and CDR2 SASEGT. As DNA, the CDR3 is TGTGCCAGCAGCTTACACCAGGGATCCGGCTACGAGCAGTACTTC. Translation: CASSLHQGSGYEQYF.

CDR3 loop: CAIPTGRGTDTQYF. CDR3 sequence (DNA): TGTGCCATACCTACAGGGAGGGGCACAGATACGCAGTATTTT. The J gene is TRBJ2-3, the V gene TRBV2, with D possibly being TRBD2 (7 bases). In germline, CDR1 is SNHLY, CDR2 FYNNEI. The length of the CDR3 is 14 residues. The V end was cut by 10 bases, the J end by 1 base, with 15 bases between.

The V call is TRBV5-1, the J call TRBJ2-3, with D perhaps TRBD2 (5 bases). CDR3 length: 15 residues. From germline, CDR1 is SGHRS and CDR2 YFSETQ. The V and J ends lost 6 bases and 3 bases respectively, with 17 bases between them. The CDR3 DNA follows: TGCGCCAGCACCCGACTAAGAGGTTCGACAGATACGCAGTATTTT. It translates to CASTRLRGSTDTQYF. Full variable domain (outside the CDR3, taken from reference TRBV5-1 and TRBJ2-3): KAGVTQTPRYLIKTRGQQVTLSCSPISGHRSVSWYQQTPGQGLQFLFEYFSETQRNKGNFPGRFSGRQFSNSRSEMNVSTLELGDSALYLCASTRLRGSTDTQYFGPGTRLTVL.

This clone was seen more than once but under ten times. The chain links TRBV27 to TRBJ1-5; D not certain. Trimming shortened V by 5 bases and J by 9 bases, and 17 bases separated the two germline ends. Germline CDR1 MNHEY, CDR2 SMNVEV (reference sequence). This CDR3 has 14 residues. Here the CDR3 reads CASSNLGGLGPQHF. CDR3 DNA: TGTGCCAGCAGTAACCTCGGAGGTTTGGGGCCCCAGCATTTT.

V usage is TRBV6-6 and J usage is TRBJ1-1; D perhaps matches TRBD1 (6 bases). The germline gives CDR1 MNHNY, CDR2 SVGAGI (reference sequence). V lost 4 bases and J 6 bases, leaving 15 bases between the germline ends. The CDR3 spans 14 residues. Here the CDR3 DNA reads TGTGCCAGCAGTTCAAACACACCAGGGGCTGAAGCTTTCTTT. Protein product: CASSSNTPGAEAFF.

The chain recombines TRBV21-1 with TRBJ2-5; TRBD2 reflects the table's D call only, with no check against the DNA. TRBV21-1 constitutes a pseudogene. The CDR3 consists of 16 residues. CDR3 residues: CASNRPPPTRNETQYF. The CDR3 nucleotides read TGTGCCAGCAATCGACCACCCCCGACTAGAAACGAGACCCAGTACTTC.

The CDR3 is CASSQPGTGGYYEQYF. The DNA of the CDR3 is TGTGCCAGCAGCCAACCCGGGACAGGGGGCTACTACGAGCAGTACTTC. The rearrangement uses TRBV7-2 and TRBJ2-7; 12 bases map to TRBD1. This CDR3 has 16 residues. Germline-derived CDR1 and CDR2 are SGHTA and FQGNSA. V was clipped by 5 bases and J by 3 bases; unmatched bases: 8.

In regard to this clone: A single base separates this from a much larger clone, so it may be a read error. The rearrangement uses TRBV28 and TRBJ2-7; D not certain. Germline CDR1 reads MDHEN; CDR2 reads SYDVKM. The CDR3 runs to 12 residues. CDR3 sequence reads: CASSLPYYEQCF. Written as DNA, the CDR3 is TGTGCCAGCAGTTTACCCTACTACGAGCAGTGCTTC.

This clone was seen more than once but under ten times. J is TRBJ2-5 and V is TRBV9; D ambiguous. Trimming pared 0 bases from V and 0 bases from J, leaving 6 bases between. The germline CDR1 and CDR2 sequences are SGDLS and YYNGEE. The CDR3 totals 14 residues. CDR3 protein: CASSVGPYQETQYF. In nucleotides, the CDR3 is TGTGCCAGCAGCGTAGGCCCGTACCAAGAGACCCAGTACTTC.

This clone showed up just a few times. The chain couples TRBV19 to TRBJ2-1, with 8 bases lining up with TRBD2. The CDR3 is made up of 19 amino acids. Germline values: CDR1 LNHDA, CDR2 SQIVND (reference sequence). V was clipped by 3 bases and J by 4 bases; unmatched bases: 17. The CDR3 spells CASSISPREGQSWYNEQFF. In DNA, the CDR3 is TGTGCCAGTAGTATCTCCCCACGGGAGGGCCAGTCATGGTACAATGAGCAGTTCTTC.